This is a list of T cell receptor beta chains from one sample in a study of Tregs in tolerant kidney transplant recipients. Sequencing used immunoSEQ multiplex PCR; TCRdb keeps in-frame clones, though not all of them. The sample carries around 16,000 clones, around 94% recorded once. Sequencing input: CD8+ T cells from blood. These receptor sequences come from a human donor in good health. Each CDR3 is given without its conserved first and last residue. Each record gives: V gene, CDR3 protein.

V gene: TRBV7-8
CDR3 protein: ASSLARDWRYNEQF

V gene: TRBV13
CDR3 protein: ASSQRLSPLTDTQY

V gene: TRBV5-1
CDR3 protein: ASSSSGSYNEQF

V gene: TRBV29-1
CDR3 protein: SVVDRGANYGYT

V gene: TRBV2
CDR3 protein: ASNRQGSPYYNEQF

V gene: TRBV5-6
CDR3 protein: ASSLSRGDTEAF

V gene: TRBV30
CDR3 protein: AWSVGIGVGYT

V gene: TRBV6-5
CDR3 protein: ASSFTGDNEQF

V gene: TRBV18
CDR3 protein: ASSPRDREVGDTQY

V gene: TRBV27
CDR3 protein: ASSSPLTGQKVGSSGANVLT

V gene: TRBV5-6
CDR3 protein: ASRQYYNEQF

V gene: TRBV5-1
CDR3 protein: ASFTGTGYTDTQY

V gene: TRBV2
CDR3 protein: ASRRTGGFEKLF

V gene: TRBV19
CDR3 protein: ASRGGNTEAF

V gene: TRBV4-3
CDR3 protein: ASSYGTGDNNEQF

V gene: TRBV5-6
CDR3 protein: ASSPPGRVVGGANVLT

V gene: TRBV5-1
CDR3 protein: ASSYLDRGAEAF

V gene: TRBV19
CDR3 protein: ASSIEGSYGTRETQY

V gene: TRBV7-9
CDR3 protein: ASSYVTGLTDTQY

V gene: TRBV9
CDR3 protein: ASSVVPASGSSYNEQF

V gene: TRBV5-1
CDR3 protein: ASSLIGGELRETQY

V gene: TRBV5-6
CDR3 protein: ASSLGVQGAVGEQY

V gene: TRBV15
CDR3 protein: ATSTTNNQPQH

V gene: TRBV9
CDR3 protein: ASSTSGANVLT

V gene: TRBV9
CDR3 protein: ASSVGSSGMLDEQF